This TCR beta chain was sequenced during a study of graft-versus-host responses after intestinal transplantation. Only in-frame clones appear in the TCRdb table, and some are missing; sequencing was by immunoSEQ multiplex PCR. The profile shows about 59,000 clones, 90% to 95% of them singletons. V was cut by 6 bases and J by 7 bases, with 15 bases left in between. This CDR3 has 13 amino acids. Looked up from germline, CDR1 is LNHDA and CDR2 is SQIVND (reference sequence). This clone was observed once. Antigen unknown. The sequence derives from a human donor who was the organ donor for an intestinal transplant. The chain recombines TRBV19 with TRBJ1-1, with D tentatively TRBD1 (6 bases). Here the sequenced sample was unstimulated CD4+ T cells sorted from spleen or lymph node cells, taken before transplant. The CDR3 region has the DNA TGTGCCAGTAGCCGGAGGACAGCTTATGAAGCTTTCTTT. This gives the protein CASSRRTAYEAFF. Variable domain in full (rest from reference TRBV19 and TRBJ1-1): DGGITQSPKYLFRKEGQNVTLSCEQNLNHDAMYWYRQDPGQGLRLIYYSQIVNDFQKGDIAEGYSVSREKKESFPLTVTSAQKNPTAFYLCASSRRTAYEAFFGQGTRLTVV.